This T cell receptor beta chain comes out of a study of CD8 T cells in Susac syndrome. The V end was cut by 1 base, the J end by 5 bases, with 12 bases between. Per germline, CDR1 SGHRS and CDR2 YFSETQ. The CDR3 consists of 14 residues. The authors sequenced TCR beta from blood CD8+ and CD4+ T cells. Negative isolation was used for CD8+ and CD4+ T cells and FACS enrichment for TEMRA cells. RNA in amounts of about 0.5 to 1 ug was reverse transcribed with random hexamers. The TCR beta CDR3 was amplified by immunoSEQ multiplex PCR across 54 Vbeta, 13 Jbeta. In TCRdb, the immunoSEQ multiplex PCR reads were re-called with MiXCR into one record per CDR3 protein. The sample records 150,000 to 200,000 distinct CDR3 sequences, around 94% being singletons.

The V call is TRBV5-1, the J call TRBJ2-5, with TRBD1 as a possible D gene (5 bases). The receptor was isolated from a human donor in good health. Sequencing input: CD4+ T cells from PBMCs. CDR3 amino acids: CASSLFGAGETQYF. The CDR3 nucleotides are TGCGCCAGCAGCTTGTTTGGGGCCGGGGAGACCCAGTACTTC. Full variable domain (remainder filled in from reference TRBV5-1 and TRBJ2-5): KAGVTQTPRYLIKTRGQQVTLSCSPISGHRSVSWYQQTPGQGLQFLFEYFSETQRNKGNFPGRFSGRQFSNSRSEMNVSTLELGDSALYLCASSLFGAGETQYFGPGTRLLVL.